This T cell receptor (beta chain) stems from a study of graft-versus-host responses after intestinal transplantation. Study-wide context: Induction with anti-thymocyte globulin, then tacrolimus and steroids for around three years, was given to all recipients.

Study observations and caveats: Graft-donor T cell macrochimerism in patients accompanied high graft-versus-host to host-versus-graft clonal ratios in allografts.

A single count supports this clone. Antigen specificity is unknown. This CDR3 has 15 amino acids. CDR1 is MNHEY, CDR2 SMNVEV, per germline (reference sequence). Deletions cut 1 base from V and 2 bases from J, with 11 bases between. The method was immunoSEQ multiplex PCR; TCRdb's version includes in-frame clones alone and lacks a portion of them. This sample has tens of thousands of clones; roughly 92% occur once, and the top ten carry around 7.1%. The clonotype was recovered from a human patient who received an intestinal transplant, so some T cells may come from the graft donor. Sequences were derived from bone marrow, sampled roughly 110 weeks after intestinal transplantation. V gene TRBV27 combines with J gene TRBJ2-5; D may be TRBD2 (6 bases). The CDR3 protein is CASSLLWGEQETQYF. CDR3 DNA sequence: TGTGCCAGCAGTTTATTGTGGGGGGAGCAAGAGACCCAGTACTTC.